The sequence of this TCR beta chain was determined in a study of T cell responses to AZD1222 COVID-19 vaccine. Broader study findings: Spike regions recognized by vaccine-associated CD4 TCRs spanned the protein, led by 160-218 and 743-854. Unmutated variant regions are reportedly targeted by nearly half of spike-specific TCRs.

Sequencing was performed with immunoSEQ multiplex PCR; in TCRdb, only in-frame clones are kept and a portion is missing. The table includes around 130,000 clones, 80% to 90% detected once. A word on this clone: What it recognizes is unknown.

With 6 bases clipped from V and 15 bases from J, the junction kept 17 bases outside the gene matches. This CDR3 region has 14 residues. CDR1 is MNHEY, CDR2 SVGAGI, per germline. This TCR was recovered from an adult in good health. V is TRBV6-5 and J is TRBJ2-1, with TRBD2 identical over 7 bases. This specimen consisted of peripheral blood, obtained on day 0 of AZD1222 vaccination. The CDR3 region is CASRPGGTSSLRFF. The DNA of the CDR3 is TGTGCCAGCAGACCCGGGGGGACCAGCTCCTTGAGGTTCTTC.